This T cell receptor (beta chain) was obtained from a study of cytomegalovirus exposure and HLA in healthy donors. Overall study findings and caveats: TCR beta V segments were, for the most part, productive about 87% or about 30% of the time in an earlier analysis. In a later analysis, DRB1 alleles had the most associated TCRs; HLA-C alleles the fewest. Among TCR beta chains of equal frequency, HLA-associated ones were more clonally expanded in a later analysis. In a later analysis, a missense DCLRE1C variant was linked to TCR beta V- and J-gene trimming.

This PCR relied on a set of 60 Vbeta primers and 13 Jbeta primers. The data were produced by immunoSEQ multiplex PCR, yet TCRdb's version contains in-frame clones alone and is incomplete. Found here are under 250,000 clones, 75% to 85% of them singletons; the top ten hold 2% to 2.5%. Regarding this clone: Its target is not known.

Input material: PBMCs. The sequence came from a woman between 45 and 60 years old in good health and CMV-seronegative.

CDR3 DNA: TGTGCCAGCAGTTACGTCCCGGCGGGTGAGCAGTTCTTC. Its translation: CASSYVPAGEQFF. The chain recombines TRBV6-5 with TRBJ2-1; weak D call: TRBD2 (5 bases). This CDR3 is built from 13 residues. From germline, CDR1 is MNHEY and CDR2 SVGAGI. V gave up 2 bases and J gave up 9 bases, with 11 bases separating them.